This paragraph reports one TCR beta chain. Each CDR3 protein gets one entry after TCRdb re-called the RT-PCR reads with MiXCR. The sample contains some 960,000 distinct CDR3 sequences, roughly 17% of which appear only once. This CDR3 spans 10 amino acids. V shed 10 bases and J shed 7 bases, with 10 bases lying between them. In germline, CDR1 is LNHDA, CDR2 SQIVND (reference sequence). The sample originates from a study of patients and donors after allogeneic stem cell transplantation. Sequences were obtained from blood, either unsorted or a sorted T cell fraction (not recorded which). This chain links TRBV19 with TRBJ1-1, with D maybe TRBD1 (5 bases). The receptor comes from a human donor who was either an allogeneic HSCT recipient or a stem cell or donor lymphocyte infusion donor (not recorded which). It is not recorded whose cells these are; they may come from a transplant donor. CDR3: CATRDGEAFF. The DNA for the CDR3 is TGTGCCACCCGGGACGGTGAAGCTTTCTTT.